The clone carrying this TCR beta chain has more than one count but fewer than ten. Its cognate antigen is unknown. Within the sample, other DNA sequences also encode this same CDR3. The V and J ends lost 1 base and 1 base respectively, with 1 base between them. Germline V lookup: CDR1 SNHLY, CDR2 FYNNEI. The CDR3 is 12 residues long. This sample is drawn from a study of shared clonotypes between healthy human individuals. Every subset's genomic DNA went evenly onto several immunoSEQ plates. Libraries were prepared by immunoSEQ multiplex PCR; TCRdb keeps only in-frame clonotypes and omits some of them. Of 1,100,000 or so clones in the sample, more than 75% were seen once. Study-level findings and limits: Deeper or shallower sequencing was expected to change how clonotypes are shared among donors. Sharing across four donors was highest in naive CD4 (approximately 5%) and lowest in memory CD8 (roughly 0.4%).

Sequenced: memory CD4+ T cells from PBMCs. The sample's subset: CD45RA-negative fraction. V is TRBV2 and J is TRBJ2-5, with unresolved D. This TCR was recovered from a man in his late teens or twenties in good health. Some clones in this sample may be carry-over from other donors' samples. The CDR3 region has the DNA TGTGCCAGCAGTGAAGGCCAAGAGACCCAGTACTTC. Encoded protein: CASSEGQETQYF.